A selection of T cell receptor beta chains follows, all from one sample in a study of human T cells and chemical hapten exposure. One entry per CDR3 protein results from TCRdb running MiXCR on the RACE reads. There are 100,000 or so distinct CDR3 sequences in the sample; less than 35% occur only once, and roughly 3% lies in the top ten. The material was whole blood, obtained in connection with sensitization to the hapten diphenylcyclopropenone (DPC). Every receptor here comes from a man in his forties or fifties with alopecia areata. Some clones in this sample may be carry-over from other donors' samples. CDR3s include the opening cysteine and the closing phenylalanine or tryptophan. The order of the fields is J gene, V gene, CDR3 protein.

>TRBJ2-4|TRBV27
CASSLSRGRNIQYF
>TRBJ2-2|TRBV9
CASSVAGTVNTGELFF
>TRBJ2-3|TRBV7-9
CASGPTHADTQYF
>TRBJ2-3|TRBV12-3/TRBV12-4
CASSARQRPPDTQYF
>TRBJ2-3|TRBV4-2
CASSQVQITDTQYF
>TRBJ1-2|TRBV28
CASREPGTGDDYGYTF
>TRBJ2-1|TRBV7-2
CASSLVASSSYNEQFF
>TRBJ1-4|TRBV12-3/TRBV12-4
CASTPAGNEKLFF
>TRBJ2-1|TRBV3-1
CASSQDRGTYNEQFF
>TRBJ1-1|TRBV6-5
CASCCRAGVNTEAFF
>TRBJ2-2|TRBV4-1
CASSGTGANTGELFF
>TRBJ1-2|TRBV3-1
CASSLFGTGNDYGYTF
>TRBJ1-4|TRBV24-1
CATSDPSGDTFEKLFF
>TRBJ1-5|TRBV27
CASSLHRDQPQHF
>TRBJ2-3|TRBV20-1
CSARGALAGTDTQYF
>TRBJ2-3|TRBV4-2
CASSRGGLAPTDTQYF
>TRBJ2-3|TRBV20-1
CSASLVDTQYF
>TRBJ2-4|TRBV16
CASSQLDRDLAKNIQYF
>TRBJ2-5|TRBV20-1
CSARWDRGFVETQYF
>TRBJ1-4|TRBV12-3/TRBV12-4
CASSTLVANEKLFF
>TRBJ1-2|TRBV6-6
CASSYPAAGVDNYGYTF
>TRBJ2-5|TRBV19
CASGGLAEPEGETQYF
>TRBJ2-2|TRBV6-2/TRBV6-3
CASSPTGELFF
>TRBJ1-1|TRBV4-3
CASSHGTENTEAFF
>TRBJ1-1|TRBV18
CASSPQETGSRTEAFF